What follows is one TCR beta chain and its context. This specimen belongs to a study of T cell responses to AZD1222 COVID-19 vaccine. Some clones are missing from TCRdb's copy, which holds only in-frame ones; the method was immunoSEQ multiplex PCR. This sample has about 100,000 clones, with about 87% found just once. Trimming pared 5 bases from V and 6 bases from J, leaving 13 bases between. This CDR3 is built from 13 residues. Looked up from germline, CDR1 is MNHEY and CDR2 is SVGAGI. The chain is built from TRBV6-5 and TRBJ1-2, with D possibly being TRBD1 (5 bases). The receptor was isolated from an adult in good health. Sample: peripheral blood, taken on day 0 of AZD1222 vaccination. The chain's CDR3 is CASSHRRGDGYTF. CDR3 coding DNA: TGTGCCAGCAGTCACCGAAGGGGTGATGGCTACACCTTC.